One T cell receptor beta chain is described in this entry. This clonotype was counted ten times or more. The clone's antigen remains unknown. The sample holds no much larger clone one base away, and base qualities are not on file. This sample is part of a study of T cell repertoires in cytomegalovirus infection (dated by TCRdb to about 2019). About the full investigation: Peptide stimulations targeted recently identified HLA-C-restricted CMV epitopes, whose presentation resists viral immunomodulation, together with well-studied HLA-B-restricted epitopes. Donor HLA type was relevant to the analysis, because carriage of CMV infection together with the matching HLA type was indicated by public TCR beta signatures.

The treatment or condition label for this specimen denotes: in vitro stimulation with specific CMV peptide epitopes to enrich CMV-specific T cells. Sequencing used an Illumina HiSeq 1500. Through fastp at Q25 and MiXCR, TCRdb rebuilt clones from the public reads, retaining in-frame beta chains. Every CDR3 protein is listed once, alongside the most common genes and DNA of its rows. Across this sample there are roughly 920,000 distinct CDR3 sequences, with roughly 31% seen only once. The ten largest clonotypes hold under 15% of the sample. The research as a whole found: In the ex vivo response, HLA-C-restricted CMV-specific TCR beta clonotypes were dominant, and in two of eight donors the single most frequent clonotype came from this HLA-C-restricted group. In both this cohort and an independent cohort of 352 donors, the cumulative frequency of public TCR beta family members distinguished carriers of CMV infection plus the relevant HLA type.

From a lookup of the germline V gene, CDR1 and CDR2 are SGHTA and FQGNSA. Relative to germline, V is 7 bases shorter and J is 0 bases shorter, with 16 bases between their ends. The CDR3 measures 17 amino acids from cysteine to phenylalanine. Only the CDR3 DNA stays, 51 bases, in frame from base 1. This TCR was sampled from a human donor in good health (CMV status not recorded). Some clones in this sample may be carry-over from other donors' samples. Material: cultured CD8+ T cells from PBMCs, obtained from culture after CMV antigen stimulation. The chain employs TRBV7-2 and TRBJ1-6, and the D gene may be TRBD1, 5 bases matching. CDR3 loop: CASTRQLGSSYNSPLHF. The DNA sequence is TGTGCCAGCACCAGACAGCTAGGGAGCTCCTATAATTCACCCCTCCACTTT.